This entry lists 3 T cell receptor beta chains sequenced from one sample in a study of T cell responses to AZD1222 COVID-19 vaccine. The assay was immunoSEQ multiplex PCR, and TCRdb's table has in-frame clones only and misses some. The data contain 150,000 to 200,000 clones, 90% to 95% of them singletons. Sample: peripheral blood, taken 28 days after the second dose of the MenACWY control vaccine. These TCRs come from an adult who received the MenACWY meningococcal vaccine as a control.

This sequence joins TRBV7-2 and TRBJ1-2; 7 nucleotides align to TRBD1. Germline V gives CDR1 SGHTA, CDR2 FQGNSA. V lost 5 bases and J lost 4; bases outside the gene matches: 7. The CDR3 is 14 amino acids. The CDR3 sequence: CASSQGGGFYGYTF. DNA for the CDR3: TGTGCCAGCAGCCAGGGAGGGGGCTTCTATGGCTACACCTTC.

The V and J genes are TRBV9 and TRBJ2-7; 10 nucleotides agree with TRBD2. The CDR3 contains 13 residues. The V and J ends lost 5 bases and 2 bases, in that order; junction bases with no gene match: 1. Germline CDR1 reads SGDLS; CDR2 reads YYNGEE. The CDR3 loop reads CASSSGRPYEQYF. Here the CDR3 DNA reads TGTGCCAGCAGTAGCGGGAGGCCCTACGAGCAGTACTTC.

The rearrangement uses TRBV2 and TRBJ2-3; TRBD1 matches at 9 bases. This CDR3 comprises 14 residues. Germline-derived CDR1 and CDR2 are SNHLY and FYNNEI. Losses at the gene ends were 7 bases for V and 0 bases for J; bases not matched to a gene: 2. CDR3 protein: CASNDRGSTDTQYF. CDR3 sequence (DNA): TGTGCCAGCAACGACAGGGGGAGCACAGATACGCAGTATTTT.